This record concerns one T cell receptor (beta chain) sequence. Its antigen is unidentified. The source of the sample is a study of T cell responses to AZD1222 COVID-19 vaccine. TCRdb keeps only in-frame clones here, not all; method: immunoSEQ multiplex PCR. The sample shows approximately 200,000 clones, roughly nine tenths of them seen only once. Study-level results: Within unmutated variant regions lay the reported targets of nearly half of spike-specific TCRs. CD4 TCRs associated with vaccination spanned spike, dominating at 160-218 and 743-854. In all cases, repertoires were sampled only after the peak T cell response. It was only 6 or 7 AZD1222 recipients who were seropositive at baseline.

The CDR3 sequence is 15 residues long. V shed 4 bases, J shed 0 bases, and the junction held 6 bases outside the gene matches. Germline-derived CDR1 and CDR2 are SGHRS and YFSETQ. The specimen was peripheral blood, collected 28 days after the second AZD1222 dose. The chain has TRBV5-1 and TRBJ1-1; 7 nucleotides line up with TRBD1. This TCR came from an adult who received the AZD1222 COVID-19 vaccine. CDR3 in DNA: TGCGCCAGCAGCAACACCGGGACAGTGAACACTGAAGCTTTCTTT. Its protein is CASSNTGTVNTEAFF.